This TCR beta chain was obtained from a study of OX40 agonist ivuxolimab in advanced cancers. Study-level information: Partial responses occurred in Three dose-escalation patients, one with hepatocellular carcinoma and two with cutaneous melanoma.

This clone was observed a single time. Trimming stripped 1 base from V and 2 bases from J, with 10 bases between. The CDR3 is 15 residues long. Germline V gene lookup returns CDR1 LNHDA and CDR2 SQIVND (reference sequence). Sequenced by immunoSEQ multiplex PCR; TCRdb stores in-frame clones only, minus some. The sample lists some 90,000 clones; about 87% were seen once. The sequenced sample was CD4+ or CD8+ T cells sorted from blood, obtained in a trial of the OX40 agonist ivuxolimab. The V and J genes are TRBV19 and TRBJ2-3; D is uncertain. This clonotype was sampled from an adult with an advanced solid tumor such as melanoma, head and neck, liver or kidney cancer. CDR3 amino acids: CASSIGTFNTDTQYF. The CDR3 nucleotides read TGTGCCAGTAGTATAGGGACCTTCAACACAGATACGCAGTATTTT.